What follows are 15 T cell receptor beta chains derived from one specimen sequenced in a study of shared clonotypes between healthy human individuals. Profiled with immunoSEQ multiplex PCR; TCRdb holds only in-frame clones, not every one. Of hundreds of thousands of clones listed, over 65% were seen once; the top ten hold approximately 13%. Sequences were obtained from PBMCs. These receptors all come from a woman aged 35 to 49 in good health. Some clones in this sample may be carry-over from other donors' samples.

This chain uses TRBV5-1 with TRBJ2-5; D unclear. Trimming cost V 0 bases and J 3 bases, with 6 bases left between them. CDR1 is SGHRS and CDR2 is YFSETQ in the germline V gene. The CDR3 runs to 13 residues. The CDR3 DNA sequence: TGCGCCAGCAGCTTGGGGGTGGAAGAGACCCAGTACTTC. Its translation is CASSLGVEETQYF.

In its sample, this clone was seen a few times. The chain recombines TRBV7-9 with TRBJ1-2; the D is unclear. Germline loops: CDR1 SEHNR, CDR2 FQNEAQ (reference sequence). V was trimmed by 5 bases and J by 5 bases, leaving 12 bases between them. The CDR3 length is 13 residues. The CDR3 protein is CASSRAGWYGYTF. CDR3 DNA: TGTGCCAGCAGCCGGGCGGGATGGTATGGCTACACCTTC.

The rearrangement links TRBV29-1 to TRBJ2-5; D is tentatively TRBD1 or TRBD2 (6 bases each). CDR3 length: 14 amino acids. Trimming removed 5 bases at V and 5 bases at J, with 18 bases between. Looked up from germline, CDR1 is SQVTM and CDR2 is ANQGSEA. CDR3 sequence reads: CSVRSGGAPETQYF. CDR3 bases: TGCAGCGTTAGGTCCGGGGGCGCTCCCGAGACCCAGTACTTC.

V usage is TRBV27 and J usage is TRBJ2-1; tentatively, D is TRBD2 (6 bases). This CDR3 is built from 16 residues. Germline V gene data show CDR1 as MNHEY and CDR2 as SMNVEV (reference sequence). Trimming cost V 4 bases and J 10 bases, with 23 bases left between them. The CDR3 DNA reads TGTGCCAGCAGTTCGACGGGGCCTGGGGGGTTAGTGGAGCAGTTCTTC. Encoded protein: CASSSTGPGGLVEQFF.

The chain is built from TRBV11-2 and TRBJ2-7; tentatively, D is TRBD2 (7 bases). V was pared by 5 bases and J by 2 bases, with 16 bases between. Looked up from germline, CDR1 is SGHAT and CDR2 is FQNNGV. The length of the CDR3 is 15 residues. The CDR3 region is CASSGGAAVAYEQYF. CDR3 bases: TGTGCCAGCAGCGGGGGGGCAGCGGTGGCCTACGAGCAGTACTTC.

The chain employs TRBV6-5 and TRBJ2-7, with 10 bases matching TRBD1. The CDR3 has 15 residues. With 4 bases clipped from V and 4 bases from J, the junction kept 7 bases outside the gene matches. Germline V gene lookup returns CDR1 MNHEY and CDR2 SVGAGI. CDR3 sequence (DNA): TGTGCCAGCAGTTCGACAGGGGGCGCCCGGTACGAGCAGTACTTC. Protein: CASSSTGGARYEQYF.

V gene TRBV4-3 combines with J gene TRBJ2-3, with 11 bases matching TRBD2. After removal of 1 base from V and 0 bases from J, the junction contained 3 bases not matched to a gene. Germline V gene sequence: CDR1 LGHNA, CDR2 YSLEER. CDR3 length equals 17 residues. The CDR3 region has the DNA TGCGCCAGCAGCCAAGGTATAGCGGGAGGGAGCACAGATACGCAGTATTTT. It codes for CASSQGIAGGSTDTQYF.

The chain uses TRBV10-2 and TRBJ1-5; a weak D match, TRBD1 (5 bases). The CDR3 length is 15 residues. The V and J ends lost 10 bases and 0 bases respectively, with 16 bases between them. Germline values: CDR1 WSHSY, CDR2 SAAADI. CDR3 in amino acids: CATKDSGNSNQPQHF. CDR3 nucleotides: TGCGCCACCAAAGACAGCGGTAATAGCAATCAGCCCCAGCATTTT.

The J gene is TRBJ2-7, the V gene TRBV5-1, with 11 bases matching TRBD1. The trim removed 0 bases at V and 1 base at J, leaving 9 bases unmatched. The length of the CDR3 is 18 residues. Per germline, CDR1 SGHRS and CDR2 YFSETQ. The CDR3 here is CASSLAGGTGGLSYEQYF. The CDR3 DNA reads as TGCGCCAGCAGCTTGGCCGGCGGGACAGGGGGGTTGTCCTACGAGCAGTACTTC.

The CDR3 loop reads CASSLSGTGGWYEQYF. DNA of the CDR3: TGTGCCAGCAGCTTGAGTGGGACAGGGGGATGGTACGAGCAGTACTTC. The chain carries TRBV7-7 and TRBJ2-7, with 11 positions matching TRBD1. V gave up 3 bases and J gave up 4 bases; unmatched junction bases: 8. The CDR3 is 16 residues long. Looked up from germline, CDR1 is SSHAT and CDR2 is FNYEAQ (reference sequence). Filled out from reference TRBV7-7 and TRBJ2-7, the complete variable domain reads GAGVSQSPRYKVTKRGQDVTLRCDPISSHATLYWYQQALGQGPEFLTYFNYEAQPDKSGLPSDRFSAERPEGSISTLTIQRTEQRDSAMYRCASSLSGTGGWYEQYFGPGTRLTVT.

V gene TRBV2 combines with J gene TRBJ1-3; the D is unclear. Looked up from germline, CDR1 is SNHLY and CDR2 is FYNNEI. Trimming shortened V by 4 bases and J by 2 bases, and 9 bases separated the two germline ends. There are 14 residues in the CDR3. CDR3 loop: CASSAGLPGNTIYF. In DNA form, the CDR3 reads TGTGCCAGCAGTGCAGGACTTCCTGGAAACACCATATATTTT.

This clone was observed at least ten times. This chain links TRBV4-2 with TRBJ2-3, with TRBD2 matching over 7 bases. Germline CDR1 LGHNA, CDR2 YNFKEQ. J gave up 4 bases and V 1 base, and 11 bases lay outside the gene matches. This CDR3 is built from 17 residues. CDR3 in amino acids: CASSQATSSGVADTQYF. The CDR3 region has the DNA TGTGCCAGCAGCCAAGCGACTAGCTCGGGAGTGGCAGATACGCAGTATTTT.

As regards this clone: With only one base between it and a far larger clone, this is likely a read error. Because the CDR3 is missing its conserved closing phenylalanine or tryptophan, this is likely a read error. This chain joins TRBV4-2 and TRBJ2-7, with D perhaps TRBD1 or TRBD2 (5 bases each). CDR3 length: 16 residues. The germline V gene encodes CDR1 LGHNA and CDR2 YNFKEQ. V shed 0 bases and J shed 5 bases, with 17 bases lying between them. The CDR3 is CASSQDEGQGVDEQYL. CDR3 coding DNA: TGTGCCAGCAGCCAAGACGAGGGGCAGGGCGTCGACGAGCAGTACCTC.

CDR3 residues: CASSEFVPGELFF. CDR3 DNA sequence: TGCGCCAGCAGTGAGTTTGTCCCCGGGGAGCTGTTTTTT. The gene calls are TRBV10-1 and TRBJ2-2; D not resolved. Trimming took 1 base from V and 6 from J, leaving 6 bases between them. The CDR3 spans 13 residues. The germline gives CDR1 WNHNN, CDR2 SYGVQD (reference sequence).

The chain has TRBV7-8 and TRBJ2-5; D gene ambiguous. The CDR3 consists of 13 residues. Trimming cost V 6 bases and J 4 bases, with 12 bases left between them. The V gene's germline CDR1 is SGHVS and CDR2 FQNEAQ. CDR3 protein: CASRAGFSETQYF. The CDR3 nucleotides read TGTGCCAGCAGGGCAGGTTTTTCAGAGACCCAGTACTTC. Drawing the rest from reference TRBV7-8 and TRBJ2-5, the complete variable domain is GAGVSQSPRYKVAKRGQDVALRCDPISGHVSLFWYQQALGQGPEFLTYFQNEAQLDKSGLPSDRFFAERPEGSVSTLKIQRTQQEDSAVYLCASRAGFSETQYFGPGTRLLVL.